This TCR beta chain was captured by sequencing in a study of shared clonotypes between healthy human individuals. Looking at the study overall: Those who served as donors were a couple of women and a few men between the ages of 18 and 49.

The authors loaded 150 to 250 ng DNA, tens of thousands of T cell genomes, into sorted-subset replicate PCRs. TCRdb keeps only in-frame clones here, not all; method: immunoSEQ multiplex PCR. This sample carries fewer than 1.8 million clones, around 98.5% of them seen once, and the ten largest clones take 0.36%. As for this clone: Within the sample, other DNA sequences also encode this same CDR3.

Investigators divided CD4+ cells into CD45RA+ naive and CD45RA-negative memory subsets. The TCR sequence derives from a man younger than 40 in good health. Sequenced input: naive CD4+ T cells sorted from blood. Stated subset: CD45RA+ positively selected.

The CDR3, as DNA: TGTGCCACCAGCAGGGGGTTCCAAGAGACCCAGTACTTC. Amino acids: CATSRGFQETQYF. The V gene is TRBV15, the J gene TRBJ2-5; D is unclear. The CDR3 extends over 13 amino acids. Germline V CDR1 and CDR2: LNHNV, YYDKDF (reference sequence). Trimming shortened V by 3 bases and J by 1 base, and 6 bases separated the two germline ends.